Listed below are T cell receptor beta chains from one sample, sequenced in a study of blood T cell repertoires in COVID-19. This table comes from immunoSEQ multiplex PCR, and its TCRdb copy is limited to in-frame clones, with some not included. The sample lists around 280,000 clones, around nine tenths occurring once. The sample comprised PBMCs or T cells enriched from blood (not recorded which). The receptors stem from a woman between 35 and 50 years old who had recovered from COVID-19. Each CDR3 is given without its conserved first and last residue. A D gene is named only where the DNA matches it firmly.

j_call v_call d_call cdr3_aa
TRBJ2-5 TRBV27 TRBD1 ASRHRGDVGRQETQY
TRBJ2-5 TRBV6-5 TRBD1 ASSYSQGVSQETQY
TRBJ2-1 TRBV2 TRBD2 ASLGGELTNEQF
TRBJ2-7 TRBV19 - ASSSRYGHAYYEQY
TRBJ1-6 TRBV4-2 - ASSQDWIPGNSPLH
TRBJ2-2 TRBV3-1/TRBV3-2 TRBD2 ASSQEREGIGELF
TRBJ1-2 TRBV6-1 - ASSEPGRGYGYT
TRBJ1-2 TRBV5-1 TRBD1 ASSFSGQTDYGYT
TRBJ2-3 TRBV11-3 TRBD2 ASSWGRGDTQY
TRBJ1-6 TRBV19 - ASSIVGGRQNSPLH
TRBJ1-5 TRBV7-2 - ASSHYKSNQPQH
TRBJ2-1 TRBV12-3/TRBV12-4 TRBD2 ASSLLAGDEQF
TRBJ2-1 TRBV10-3 TRBD2 AISAGVIPGGPYNEQF